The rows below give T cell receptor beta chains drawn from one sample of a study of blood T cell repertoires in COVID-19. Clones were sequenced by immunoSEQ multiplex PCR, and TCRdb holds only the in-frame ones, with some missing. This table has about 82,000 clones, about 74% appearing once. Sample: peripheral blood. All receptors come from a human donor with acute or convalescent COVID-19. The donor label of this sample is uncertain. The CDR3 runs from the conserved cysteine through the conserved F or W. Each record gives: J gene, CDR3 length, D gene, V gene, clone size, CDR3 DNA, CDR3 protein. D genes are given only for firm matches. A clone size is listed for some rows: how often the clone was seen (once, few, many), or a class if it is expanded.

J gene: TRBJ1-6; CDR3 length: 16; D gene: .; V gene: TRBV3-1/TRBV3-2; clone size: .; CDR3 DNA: TGTGCCAGCAGCCAAGAGGGGCCAGGGTCGAGTTCACCCCTCCACTTT; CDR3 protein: CASSQEGPGSSSPLHF
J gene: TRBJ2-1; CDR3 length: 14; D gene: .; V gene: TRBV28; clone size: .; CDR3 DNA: TGTGCCAGCAGTTTAGGGGGGACCCGCAATGAGCAGTTCTTC; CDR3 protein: CASSLGGTRNEQFF
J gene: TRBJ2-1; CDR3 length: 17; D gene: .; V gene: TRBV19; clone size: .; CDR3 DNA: TGTGCCAGTAGTACTCTTGGAAGCGGTACGTCCTACAATGAGCAGTTCTTC; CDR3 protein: CASSTLGSGTSYNEQFF
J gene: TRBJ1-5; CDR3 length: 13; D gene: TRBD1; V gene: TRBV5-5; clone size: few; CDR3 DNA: TGTGCCAGCAGCGCGGACAGGGATCAGCCCCAGCATTTT; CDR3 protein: CASSADRDQPQHF
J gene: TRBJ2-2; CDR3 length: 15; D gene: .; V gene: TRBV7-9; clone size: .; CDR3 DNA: TGTGCCAGCAGCTTAAGGGGACAGAACACCGGGGAGCTGTTTTTT; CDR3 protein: CASSLRGQNTGELFF
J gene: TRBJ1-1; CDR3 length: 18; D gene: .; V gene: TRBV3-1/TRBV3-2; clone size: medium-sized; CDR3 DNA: TGTGCCAGCAGCTTAAAACGGCTCCCGGGACACAGGAACACTGAAGCTTTCTTT; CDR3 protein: CASSLKRLPGHRNTEAFF
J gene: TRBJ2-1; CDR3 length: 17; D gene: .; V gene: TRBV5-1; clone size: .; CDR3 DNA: TGCGCCAGCAGCTTGGCCACAACAGGGAGCTCCTACAATGAGCAGTTCTTC; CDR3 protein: CASSLATTGSSYNEQFF
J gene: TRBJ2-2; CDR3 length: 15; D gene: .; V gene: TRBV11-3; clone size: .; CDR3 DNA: TGTGCCAGCAGCTTACGCCGGGACACCCCCGGGGAGCTGTTTTTT; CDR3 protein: CASSLRRDTPGELFF
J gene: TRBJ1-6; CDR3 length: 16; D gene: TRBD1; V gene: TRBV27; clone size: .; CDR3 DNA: TGTGCCAGCAGTTTTGGGACAGGGGGGTATAATTCACCCCTCCACTTT; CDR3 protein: CASSFGTGGYNSPLHF
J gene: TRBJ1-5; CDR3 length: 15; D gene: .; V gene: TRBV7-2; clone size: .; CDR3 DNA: TGTGCCAGCAGCTTATCAGGGGCGGGTAATCAGCCCCAGCATTTT; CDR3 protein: CASSLSGAGNQPQHF
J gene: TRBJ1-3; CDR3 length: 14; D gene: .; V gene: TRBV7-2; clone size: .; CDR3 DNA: TGTGCCAGCAGCCCAGGGTTCCCTGGAAACACCATATATTTT; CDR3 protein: CASSPGFPGNTIYF